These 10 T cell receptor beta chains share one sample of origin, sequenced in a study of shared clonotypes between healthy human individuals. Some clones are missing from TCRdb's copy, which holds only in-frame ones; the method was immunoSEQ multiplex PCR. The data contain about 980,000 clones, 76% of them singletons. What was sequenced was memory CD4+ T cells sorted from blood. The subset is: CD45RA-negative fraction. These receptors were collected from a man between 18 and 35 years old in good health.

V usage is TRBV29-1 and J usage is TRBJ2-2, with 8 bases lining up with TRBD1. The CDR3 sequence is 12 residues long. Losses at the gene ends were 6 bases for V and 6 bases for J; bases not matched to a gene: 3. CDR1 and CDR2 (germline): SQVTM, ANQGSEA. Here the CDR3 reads CSVDRGSGELFF. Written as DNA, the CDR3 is TGCAGCGTCGACAGGGGCTCCGGGGAGCTGTTTTTT.

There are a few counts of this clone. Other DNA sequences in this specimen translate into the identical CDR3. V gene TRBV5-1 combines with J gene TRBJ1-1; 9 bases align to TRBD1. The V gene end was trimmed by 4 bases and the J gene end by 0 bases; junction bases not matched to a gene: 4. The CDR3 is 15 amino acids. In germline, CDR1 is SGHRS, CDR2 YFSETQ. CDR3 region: CASSPGQGMNTEAFF. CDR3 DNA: TGCGCCAGCAGCCCCGGACAGGGGATGAACACTGAAGCTTTCTTT. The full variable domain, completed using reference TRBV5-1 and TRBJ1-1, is KAGVTQTPRYLIKTRGQQVTLSCSPISGHRSVSWYQQTPGQGLQFLFEYFSETQRNKGNFPGRFSGRQFSNSRSEMNVSTLELGDSALYLCASSPGQGMNTEAFFGQGTRLTVV.

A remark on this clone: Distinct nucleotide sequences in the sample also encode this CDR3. The CDR3 sequence is CASSQDLGNQPQHF. CDR3 coding DNA: TGCGCCAGCAGCCAAGATCTGGGGAACCAGCCCCAGCATTTT. The V call is TRBV4-3, the J call TRBJ1-5, with no clear D. Germline CDR1 reads LGHNA; CDR2 reads YSLEER. The V end was cut by 0 bases, the J end by 7 bases, with 10 bases between. The CDR3 is 14 residues long.

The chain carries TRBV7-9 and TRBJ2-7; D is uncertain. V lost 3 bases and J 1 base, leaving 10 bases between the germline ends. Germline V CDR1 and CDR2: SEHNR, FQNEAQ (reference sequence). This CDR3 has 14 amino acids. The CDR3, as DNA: TGTGCCAGCAGCTTTAATTGGGGTTCCTACGAGCAGTACTTC. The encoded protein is CASSFNWGSYEQYF. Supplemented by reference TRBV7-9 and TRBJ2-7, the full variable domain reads DTGVSQNPRHKITKRGQNVTFRCDPISEHNRLYWYRQTLGQGPEFLTYFQNEAQLEKSRLLSDRFSAERPKGSFSTLEIQRTEQGDSAMYLCASSFNWGSYEQYFGPGTRLTVT.

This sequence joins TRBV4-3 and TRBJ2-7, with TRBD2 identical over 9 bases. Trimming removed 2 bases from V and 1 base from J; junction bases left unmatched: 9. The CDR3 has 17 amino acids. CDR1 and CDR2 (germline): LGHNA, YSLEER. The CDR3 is CASSQTFSGSGSYEQYF. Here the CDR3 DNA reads TGCGCCAGCAGCCAAACCTTTAGCGGGAGTGGATCCTACGAGCAGTACTTC.

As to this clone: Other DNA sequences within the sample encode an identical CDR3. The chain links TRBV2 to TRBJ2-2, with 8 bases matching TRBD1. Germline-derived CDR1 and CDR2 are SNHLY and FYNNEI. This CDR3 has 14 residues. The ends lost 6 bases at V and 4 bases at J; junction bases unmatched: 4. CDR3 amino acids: CASSGQGVTGELFF. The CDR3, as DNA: TGTGCCAGCAGCGGACAGGGTGTCACCGGGGAGCTGTTTTTT.

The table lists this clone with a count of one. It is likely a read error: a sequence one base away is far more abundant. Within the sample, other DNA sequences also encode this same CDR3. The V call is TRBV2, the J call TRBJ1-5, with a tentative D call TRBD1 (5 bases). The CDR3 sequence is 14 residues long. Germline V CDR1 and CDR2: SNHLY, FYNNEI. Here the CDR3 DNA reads TGTGCCAGCAGTGAACAGGCAGGGTATCAGCCCCAACATTTT. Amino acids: CASSEQAGYQPQHF.

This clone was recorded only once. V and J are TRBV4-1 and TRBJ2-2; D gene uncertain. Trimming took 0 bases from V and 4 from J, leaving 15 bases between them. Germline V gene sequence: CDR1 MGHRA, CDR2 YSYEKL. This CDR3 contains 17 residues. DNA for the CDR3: TGCGCCAGCAGCCAAGAAGGTGACGGGTGGGGCACCGGGGAGCTGTTTTTT. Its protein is CASSQEGDGWGTGELFF.

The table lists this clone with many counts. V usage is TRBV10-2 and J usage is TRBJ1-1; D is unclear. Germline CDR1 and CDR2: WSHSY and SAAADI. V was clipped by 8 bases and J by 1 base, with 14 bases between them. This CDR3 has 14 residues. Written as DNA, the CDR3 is TGCGCCAGCCGGGGAGCAGCCCAGAACACTGAAGCTTTCTTT. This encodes CASRGAAQNTEAFF.

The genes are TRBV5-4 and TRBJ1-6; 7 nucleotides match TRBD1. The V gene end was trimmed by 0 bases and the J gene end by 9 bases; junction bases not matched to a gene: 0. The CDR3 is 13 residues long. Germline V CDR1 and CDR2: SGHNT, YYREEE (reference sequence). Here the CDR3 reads CASSLDRGSPLHF. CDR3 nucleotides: TGTGCCAGCAGCTTGGACAGGGGTTCACCCCTCCACTTT.